This TCR beta chain was found in a study of CD8+ T cells in alopecia areata. Extraction and reverse transcription of RNA yielded cDNA as the sequencing template. Assay: immunoSEQ multiplex PCR; the TCRdb copy retains only in-frame clones and omits some. The profile shows approximately 150,000 clones, approximately 56% of them singletons. CDR1 SGHDT and CDR2 YYEEEE come from the germline V gene. Trimming took 0 bases from V and 6 from J, leaving 13 bases between them. The CDR3 sequence is 14 residues long. Sequencing was carried out using CD8+ T cells sorted from blood. The receptor was isolated from a human donor in good health. The rearrangement links TRBV5-6 to TRBJ2-7; D is unclear. The CDR3, as DNA: TGTGCCAGCAGCTTGGATGTCGGGTTGTTCGAGCAGTACTTC. It encodes CASSLDVGLFEQYF.